The 28 T cell receptor beta chains presented below share a single source sample, sequenced in a study of CD8+ T cells in alopecia areata. Reverse transcription of extracted RNA yielded cDNA, which provided the sequencing template. Clones were sequenced by immunoSEQ multiplex PCR, and TCRdb holds only the in-frame ones, with some missing. The sample holds 80,000 or so clones, roughly 66% seen once. Sample treatment: oral pan-JAK inhibitor, 5-10 mg twice daily. The sequencing used CD8+ T cells sorted from blood, collected at week 24, from a patient treated with tofacitinib. The source of these receptors is a human donor with alopecia areata.

This clone showed up just a few times. The V call is TRBV5-1, the J call TRBJ1-1; D remains unclear. Looked up from germline, CDR1 is SGHRS and CDR2 is YFSETQ. Trimming stripped 1 base from V and 1 base from J, with 11 bases between. The CDR3 runs 15 residues. Here the CDR3 DNA reads TGCGCCAGCAGCTTGTCGGGTTTAGGGAACACTGAAGCTTTCTTT. Translating it yields CASSLSGLGNTEAFF. Together with reference TRBV5-1 and TRBJ1-1, the CDR3 gives the full variable domain: KAGVTQTPRYLIKTRGQQVTLSCSPISGHRSVSWYQQTPGQGLQFLFEYFSETQRNKGNFPGRFSGRQFSNSRSEMNVSTLELGDSALYLCASSLSGLGNTEAFFGQGTRLTVV.

The chain employs TRBV7-9 and TRBJ1-1; D is uncertain. The CDR3 sequence is 15 residues long. Trimming took off 1 base at V and 0 bases at J, with 9 bases between the two ends. The V gene's germline CDR1 is SEHNR and CDR2 FQNEAQ (reference sequence). CDR3 in amino acids: CASSLGERMNTEAFF. The CDR3 coding sequence is TGTGCCAGCAGCTTAGGTGAGAGGATGAACACTGAAGCTTTCTTT.

The gene calls are TRBV27 and TRBJ2-7, with TRBD1 identical over 12 bases. The length of the CDR3 is 16 residues. Germline V lookup: CDR1 MNHEY, CDR2 SMNVEV (reference sequence). V was clipped by 5 bases and J by 7 bases; unmatched bases: 12. As DNA, the CDR3 is TGTGCCAGCAGTGTACTGGGGGGACAGGGGGCAGGAGAGCAGTACTTC. Translated, it gives CASSVLGGQGAGEQYF.

This chain uses TRBV7-9 with TRBJ2-3, with 8 bases aligning to TRBD1. Germline CDR1 is SEHNR and CDR2 is FQNEAQ (reference sequence). This CDR3 has 16 amino acids. Trimming removed 5 bases from V and 0 bases from J; junction bases left unmatched: 7. DNA of the CDR3: TGTGCCAGCAGCCCGGGACAGGTACCTAGCACAGATACGCAGTATTTT. This encodes CASSPGQVPSTDTQYF.

This chain links TRBV4-2 with TRBJ2-6; D is uncertain. CDR1 and CDR2 from the germline V gene are LGHNA and YNFKEQ. The CDR3 is made up of 17 amino acids. Trimming took 4 bases from V and 0 from J, leaving 13 bases between them. This CDR3 reads CASSPRNRDSGANVLTF. The CDR3, as DNA: TGTGCCAGCAGCCCACGAAACCGTGACTCTGGGGCCAACGTCCTGACTTTC.

A few counts support this clone. The chain has TRBV6-1 and TRBJ1-5; the D is unclear. The CDR3 consists of 13 residues. CDR1 and CDR2 from the germline V gene are MNHNS and SASEGT. Trimming removed 6 bases at V and 6 bases at J, with 12 bases between. Written as DNA, the CDR3 is TGTGCCAGCAGCCCCAGCGAGACTCAGCCCCAGCATTTT. Protein product: CASSPSETQPQHF.

V and J are TRBV6-4 and TRBJ2-7, with D perhaps TRBD2 (6 bases). Looked up from germline, CDR1 is MRHNA and CDR2 is SNTAGT. V gave up 6 bases and J gave up 3 bases, with 21 bases separating them. The CDR3 is 16 amino acids. CDR3: CASSESAGLDHYEQYF. The CDR3 bases are TGTGCCAGCAGCGAATCAGCGGGTTTGGATCACTACGAGCAGTACTTC.

The gene calls are TRBV4-1 and TRBJ1-4, with D uncertain. The CDR3 runs 15 residues. V was clipped by 2 bases and J by 12 bases, with 19 bases between them. Germline CDR1 and CDR2: MGHRA and YSYEKL. For the CDR3, the DNA is TGCGCCAGCAGCCAATTCACTGAGGCTATGGGTGAACTGTTTTTT. Translation gives CASSQFTEAMGELFF.

The V gene is TRBV4-1, the J gene TRBJ2-7; 7 nucleotides align to TRBD2. Germline V gene lookup returns CDR1 MGHRA and CDR2 YSYEKL. V shed 2 bases, J shed 6 bases, and the junction held 10 bases outside the gene matches. The CDR3 length is 15 residues. CDR3 nucleotides: TGCGCCAGCAGCCAACCTACTAGCGTTAGAGGCGAGCAGTACTTC. This codes for CASSQPTSVRGEQYF.

This clone has just a few counts. The chain couples TRBV29-1 to TRBJ2-1; D is perhaps TRBD2 (6 bases). Per germline, CDR1 SQVTM and CDR2 ANQGSEA. This CDR3 region has 11 residues. Trimming stripped 5 bases from V and 7 bases from J, with 9 bases between. The CDR3: CSVQAGNEQFF. As DNA, the CDR3 is TGCAGCGTTCAGGCGGGGAATGAGCAGTTCTTC.

This clone was detected a few times. The chain employs TRBV9 and TRBJ2-7; D possibly uses TRBD1 or TRBD2 (5 bases each). Trimming cost V 0 bases and J 4 bases, with 14 bases left between them. CDR1 SGDLS and CDR2 YYNGEE come from the germline V gene. The CDR3 runs to 15 residues. The CDR3 region is CASSVEAGRNYEQYF. The CDR3 DNA reads TGTGCCAGCAGCGTAGAGGCAGGGAGAAATTACGAGCAGTACTTC.

The genes are TRBV30 and TRBJ2-1; D is possibly TRBD2 (5 bases). This CDR3 contains 12 residues. Germline CDR1 reads GTSNPN; CDR2 reads SVGIG (reference sequence). Trimming took off 0 bases at V and 5 bases at J, with 5 bases between the two ends. Here the CDR3 reads CAWSVGNNEQFF. In nucleotides, the CDR3 is TGTGCCTGGAGTGTCGGGAACAATGAGCAGTTCTTC.

The V and J genes are TRBV4-3 and TRBJ1-2; D not resolved. The CDR3 sequence is 14 residues long. The V gene lost 0 bases and the J gene lost 4 bases, with 9 bases spanning the gap. CDR1 LGHNA and CDR2 YSLEER come from the germline V gene. This CDR3 is CASSQDRASYGYTF. CDR3 DNA: TGCGCCAGCAGCCAAGATAGGGCAAGCTATGGCTACACCTTC.

This clone has just a few counts. V usage is TRBV29-1 and J usage is TRBJ1-2; D remains ambiguous. The germline gives CDR1 SQVTM, CDR2 ANQGSEA. The CDR3 sequence is 11 residues long. V shed 1 base and J shed 5 bases, with 5 bases lying between them. CDR3 loop: CSVEVDYGYTF. CDR3 DNA sequence: TGCAGCGTTGAAGTGGATTATGGCTACACCTTC. Full variable domain (missing parts from reference TRBV29-1 and TRBJ1-2): SAVISQKPSRDICQRGTSLTIQCQVDSQVTMMFWYRQQPGQSLTLIATANQGSEATYESGFVIDKFPISRPNLTFSTLTVSNMSPEDSSIYLCSVEVDYGYTFGSGTRLTVV.

This chain uses TRBV7-2 with TRBJ1-1; TRBD1 matches 9 bases. The CDR3 sequence is 13 residues long. CDR1 is SGHTA, CDR2 FQGNSA, per germline. J was trimmed by 8 bases and V by 1 base; bases with no gene match: 2. The CDR3 nucleotides are TGTGCCAGCAGCTTAGAAGGGACAGGGGAAGCTTTCTTT. It is translated as CASSLEGTGEAFF.

This clone turned up a few times. The genes are TRBV6-4 and TRBJ2-1, with D possibly TRBD1 on 5 matching bases. Per the germline V gene, CDR1 is MRHNA and CDR2 is SNTAGT. The CDR3 extends over 13 amino acids. The V and J ends lost 4 bases and 1 base respectively, with 5 bases between them. As DNA, the CDR3 is TGTGCCAGCAGTGGGACATCCTACAATGAGCAGTTCTTC. Its protein is CASSGTSYNEQFF.

The V and J genes are TRBV7-9 and TRBJ2-1, with 12 bases identical to TRBD2. Germline loops: CDR1 SEHNR, CDR2 FQNEAQ (reference sequence). The V and J ends lost 5 bases and 8 bases, in that order; junction bases with no gene match: 10. The CDR3 consists of 16 residues. The CDR3 here is CASSASLAGGPHEQFF. The CDR3 DNA reads as TGTGCCAGCAGCGCTAGTCTAGCGGGGGGGCCGCATGAGCAGTTCTTC.

On this clone itself: This likely stems from a read error, as it lies one base from a far larger clone. The gene calls are TRBV5-6 and TRBJ1-1, with D possibly TRBD1 on 6 matching bases. The CDR3 covers 17 residues. The V and J ends lost 0 bases and 0 bases respectively, with 15 bases between them. Germline loops: CDR1 SGHDT, CDR2 YYEEEE. The CDR3: CASSLVGGGPLNTEAFF. In DNA, the CDR3 is TGTGCCAGCAGCTTGGTTGGCGGGGGCCCTCTGAACACTGAAGCTTTCTTT. The full variable domain, its missing parts supplied by reference TRBV5-6 and TRBJ1-1, is DAGVTQSPTHLIKTRGQQVTLRCSPKSGHDTVSWYQQALGQGPQFIFQYYEEEERQRGNFPDRFSGHQFPNYSSELNVNALLLGDSALYLCASSLVGGGPLNTEAFFGQGTRLTVV.

V is TRBV5-1 and J is TRBJ1-1; 9 bases match TRBD1. Germline V CDR1 and CDR2: SGHRS, YFSETQ. The CDR3 runs to 15 residues. The V and J ends lost 4 bases and 6 bases, in that order; junction bases with no gene match: 10. CDR3 bases: TGCGCCAGCAGCCCTCGACAGGGGGAGCCCCCTGAAGCTTTCTTT. This codes for CASSPRQGEPPEAFF.

This sequence joins TRBV7-9 and TRBJ2-7; D possibly corresponds to TRBD1 (5 bases). V lost 4 bases to trimming and J lost 3 bases, with 7 bases between them. Per germline, CDR1 SEHNR and CDR2 FQNEAQ (reference sequence). The CDR3 covers 12 residues. CDR3: CASSSGFYEQYF. In DNA form, the CDR3 reads TGTGCCAGCAGCTCAGGGTTCTACGAGCAGTACTTC. The full variable domain, rest sourced from reference TRBV7-9 and TRBJ2-7, is DTGVSQNPRHKITKRGQNVTFRCDPISEHNRLYWYRQTLGQGPEFLTYFQNEAQLEKSRLLSDRFSAERPKGSFSTLEIQRTEQGDSAMYLCASSSGFYEQYFGPGTRLTVT.

This CDR3 reads CASSPGDSTDTQYF. CDR3 bases: TGCGCCAGCAGCCCGGGGGACAGCACAGATACGCAGTATTTT. The gene calls are TRBV4-1 and TRBJ2-3, with a possible D match to TRBD2 (6 bases). The CDR3 contains 14 residues. V was shortened by 4 bases and J by 0 bases, with 8 bases between the two germline ends. Germline V gene data show CDR1 as MGHRA and CDR2 as YSYEKL.

The V call is TRBV2, the J call TRBJ1-1, with D uncertain. CDR1 is SNHLY, CDR2 FYNNEI, per germline. Trimming took 2 bases from V and 6 from J, leaving 10 bases between them. This CDR3 comprises 13 residues. DNA for the CDR3: TGTGCCAGCAGTGAAAGTAGGGCTTCTGAAGCTTTCTTT. This translates into CASSESRASEAFF.

This clone has more than one count but fewer than ten. One base separates it from a far larger clone, so it is likely a read error. The chain combines TRBV5-1 with TRBJ2-7, with 9 nucleotides matching TRBD1. The CDR3 totals 15 residues. The V segment lost 1 base and the J segment 5 bases; nucleotides outside the gene matches: 7. Germline-derived CDR1 and CDR2 are SGHRS and YFSETQ. Here the CDR3 DNA reads TGCGCCAGCAGCTTGCTGGGACAGGGTGATCACGAGCAGTACTTC. Protein sequence: CASSLLGQGDHEQYF.

This clone was counted a few times. The chain combines TRBV4-3 with TRBJ2-5; TRBD2 matches 13 bases. This CDR3 is 15 amino acids long. After removal of 0 bases from V and 5 bases from J, the junction contained 0 bases not matched to a gene. The V gene's germline CDR1 is LGHNA and CDR2 YSLEER. CDR3 DNA sequence: TGCGCCAGCAGCCAAGAGGGACTAGCGGGGGAGACCCAGTACTTC. This sequence encodes CASSQEGLAGETQYF.

This clone was counted between two and nine times. The chain links TRBV12-5 to TRBJ1-4, with D uncertain. The CDR3 spans 17 residues. Germline V gene lookup returns CDR1 LGHNT and CDR2 FRNRAP. The ends were cut back, 2 bases at V and 6 bases at J, with 19 bases in the middle. The CDR3 nucleotides are TGTGCTAGTGGTTTGACGCTGAAGGGAACGAAGGATGAAAAACTGTTTTTT. This gives the protein CASGLTLKGTKDEKLFF.

This clone was seen a handful of times. CDR3 residues: CTSSQVRQAHGGMNTEAFF. For the CDR3, the DNA is TGCACCAGCAGCCAAGTCAGGCAGGCGCACGGGGGGATGAACACTGAAGCTTTCTTT. This chain joins TRBV1 and TRBJ1-1. TRBV1 is a pseudogene segment. CDR3 length: 19 residues.

This clone was counted only a few times. V and J are TRBV23-1 and TRBJ1-1; the D is unclear. TRBV23-1 qualifies as an ORF whose function is uncertain. Trimming shortened V by 2 bases and J by 0 bases, and 13 bases separated the two germline ends. The CDR3 covers 16 residues. The CDR3 bases are TGCGCCAGCAGTCAACTTCCTTCGGGCCTGAACACTGAAGCTTTCTTT. Residues: CASSQLPSGLNTEAFF.

CDR3 residues: CAWSVLREGMYQETQYF. The CDR3 nucleotides read TGTGCCTGGAGTGTACTGCGGGAGGGAATGTACCAAGAGACCCAGTACTTC. The chain is built from TRBV30 and TRBJ2-5; TRBD2 aligns across 9 bases. Germline CDR1 reads GTSNPN; CDR2 reads SVGIG (reference sequence). The V and J ends lost 0 bases and 0 bases, in that order; junction bases with no gene match: 8. The CDR3 length is 17 residues.